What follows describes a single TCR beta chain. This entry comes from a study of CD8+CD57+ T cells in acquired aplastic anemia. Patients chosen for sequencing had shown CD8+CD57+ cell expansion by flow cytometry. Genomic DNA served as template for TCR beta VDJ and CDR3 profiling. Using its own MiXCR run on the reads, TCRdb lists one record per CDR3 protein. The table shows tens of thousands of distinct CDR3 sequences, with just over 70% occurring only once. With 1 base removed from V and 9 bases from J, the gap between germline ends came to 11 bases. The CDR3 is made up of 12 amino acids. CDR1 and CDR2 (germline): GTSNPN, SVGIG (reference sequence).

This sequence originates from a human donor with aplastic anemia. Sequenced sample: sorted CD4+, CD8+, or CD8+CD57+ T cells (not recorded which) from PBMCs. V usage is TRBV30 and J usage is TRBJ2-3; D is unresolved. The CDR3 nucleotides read TGTGCCTGGAGTGCACTGGTGAGCACGCAGTATTTT. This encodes CAWSALVSTQYF.